This TCR beta chain was sequenced during a study of blood T cell repertoires in COVID-19. Looking at the study overall: The United States, Italy and Spain provided the acute and convalescent COVID-19 samples. PBMCs, B-cell-depleted T cells, or T cells provided the cDNA or gDNA that made up the material.

The CDR3 length is 14 residues. V lost 4 bases, J lost 4 bases, and 2 bases stayed unmatched. Germline V CDR1 and CDR2: SGHRS, YFSETQ. In the original workflow: Estimated nucleated cell counts came from reference gene primer amplification. Produced via immunoSEQ multiplex PCR; TCRdb's table is partial and in-frame only. V and J calls and clone size are those listed in that table; D and trimming were worked out from the DNA. The sample lists approximately 100,000 clones; approximately 84% were seen once. Sequencing used peripheral blood. The chain couples TRBV5-1 to TRBJ1-5; 10 bases map to TRBD1. The source is a man between 70 and 80 years old with acute or convalescent COVID-19. The CDR3 DNA is TGCGCCAGCAGCGAGGGACAGGGGAATCAGCCCCAGCATTTT. Its translation is CASSEGQGNQPQHF.